This TCR beta chain was found in a study of T cell responses to AZD1222 COVID-19 vaccine. Findings of the study overall: The CD4 TCRs associated with vaccination extended across spike and predominated at 160-218 and 743-854. The study sampled repertoires only after the peak T cell response.

TCRdb's copy holds only in-frame clones and misses some; the assay was immunoSEQ multiplex PCR. Among about 110,000 clones listed, about 87% were seen once. Points on this clone: The antigen remains undetermined.

The J segment lost 7 bases and the V segment lost 2 bases, leaving 10 bases of the junction unmatched. Germline lookup yields CDR1 SGDLS and CDR2 YYNGEE. The CDR3 has 17 amino acids. The J gene is TRBJ2-1, the V gene TRBV9, with 12 bases identical to TRBD1. The input for sequencing was peripheral blood, taken 28 days after the second AZD1222 dose. This clonotype was sampled from an adult who received the AZD1222 COVID-19 vaccine. The CDR3 nucleotides are TGTGCCAGCAGCGTCCCCTCTCAGGGACAGGGGGCAAATGAGCAGTTCTTC. Translating it yields CASSVPSQGQGANEQFF. The complete variable domain, with remaining parts taken from reference TRBV9 and TRBJ2-1, reads DSGVTQTPKHLITATGQRVTLRCSPRSGDLSVYWYQQSLDQGLQFLIQYYNGEERAKGNILERFSAQQFPDLHSELNLSSLELGDSALYFCASSVPSQGQGANEQFFGPGTRLTVL.